The rows below give T cell receptor beta chains drawn from one sample of a study of metastatic and nonmetastatic thyroid tumors. TCRdb re-called the PCR reads through MiXCR. The sample contains approximately 15,000 clones, less than 25% of which appear only once. Sequencing input: adjacent normal tissue. The receptors originated from a female donor with papillary thyroid cancer or a benign thyroid nodule (not recorded which). Some clones in this sample may be carry-over from other donors' samples. CDR3s include the opening cysteine and the closing phenylalanine or tryptophan. Each record gives: clone size, V gene, D gene, J gene, CDR3 length, CDR3 DNA, CDR3 protein. A D gene is named only where the DNA matches it firmly. Where a row states a size, it is once, few, many or the class of an expanded clone; other rows omit it.

size: .; V: TRBV5-1; D: .; J: TRBJ2-1; length: 14; DNA: TGCGCCAGCAGCTTAAGGACTATCGGCGATGAGCAGTTCTTC; CDR3: CASSLRTIGDEQFF
size: .; V: TRBV28; D: .; J: TRBJ2-7; length: 16; DNA: TGTGCCAGCAGTGAATCCAGACAAAGGAGCTCCTACGAGCAGTACTTC; CDR3: CASSESRQRSSYEQYF
size: .; V: TRBV25-1; D: .; J: TRBJ1-6; length: 14; DNA: TGTGCCAGCAGTGAAGGCGGGGATGCGTCACCCCTCCACTTT; CDR3: CASSEGGDASPLHF
size: .; V: TRBV3-1; D: TRBD1; J: TRBJ1-5; length: 14; DNA: TGTGTCAGCAGCCAAGGGACAGGTCGCCAGCCCCAGCATTTT; CDR3: CVSSQGTGRQPQHF
size: few; V: TRBV6-1; D: .; J: TRBJ1-2; length: 13; DNA: TGTGCCAGCAGCCCCGGCCCCAACTATGGCTACACCTTC; CDR3: CASSPGPNYGYTF
size: .; V: TRBV5-1; D: TRBD1; J: TRBJ2-7; length: 15; DNA: TGCGCCAGCAGCCCTTTGCCGGGACAGGGGTACGAGCAGTGCTTC; CDR3: CASSPLPGQGYEQCF
size: many; V: TRBV6-4; D: .; J: TRBJ2-6; length: 15; DNA: TGTGCCAGCAGTGACTCGGGGTCTGGGGCCAACGTCCTGACTTTC; CDR3: CASSDSGSGANVLTF
size: .; V: TRBV20-1; D: TRBD1; J: TRBJ1-2; length: 14; DNA: TGCAGTGCTAGAGACCCGGACAGGCCCGGCGGCTACACCTTC; CDR3: CSARDPDRPGGYTF
size: few; V: TRBV11-2; D: .; J: TRBJ1-1; length: 12; DNA: TGTGCCAGCAGCCCCACCTACACTGAAGCTTTCTTT; CDR3: CASSPTYTEAFF
size: many; V: TRBV11-3; D: .; J: TRBJ2-1; length: 13; DNA: TGTGCCAGCAGCTTAGGGAATTACAATGAGCAGTTCTTC; CDR3: CASSLGNYNEQFF
size: .; V: TRBV27; D: .; J: TRBJ1-2; length: 16; DNA: TGTGCCAGCAGTTTGGGTGCCACGGGCTTACCCTATGGCTACACCTTC; CDR3: CASSLGATGLPYGYTF
size: .; V: TRBV6-1; D: .; J: TRBJ1-2; length: 11; DNA: TGTGCCAGCATTGGCCCATATGGCTACACCTTC; CDR3: CASIGPYGYTF
size: .; V: TRBV20-1; D: TRBD1; J: TRBJ2-7; length: 14; DNA: TGCAGTGCTAGAGGCGGGACAGGCCTCTACGAGCAGTACTTC; CDR3: CSARGGTGLYEQYF
size: few; V: TRBV24-1; D: TRBD1; J: TRBJ2-3; length: 14; DNA: TGTGCCACCAGTGACTGGACAGGGTTGGATACGCAGTATTTT; CDR3: CATSDWTGLDTQYF
size: .; V: TRBV6-1; D: .; J: TRBJ2-2; length: 12; DNA: TGTGCCAGCAGTACTGGTTACGGGGAGCTGTTTTTT; CDR3: CASSTGYGELFF
size: .; V: TRBV20-1; D: TRBD2; J: TRBJ2-1; length: 14; DNA: TGCAGTGCGCTCCTAGCGGGTCCCCACAATGAGCAGTTCTTC; CDR3: CSALLAGPHNEQFF
size: many; V: TRBV12-3/TRBV12-4; D: .; J: TRBJ1-2; length: 12; DNA: TGTGCCAGCAGTTCCTCTGCGGATGGCTACACCTTC; CDR3: CASSSSADGYTF
size: few; V: TRBV11-2; D: TRBD2; J: TRBJ2-1; length: 17; DNA: TGTGCCAGCAGCTTGTCCCGGACTAGCGGGGGGGGCGATGAGCAGTTCTTC; CDR3: CASSLSRTSGGGDEQFF
size: .; V: TRBV14; D: .; J: TRBJ1-1; length: 17; DNA: TGTGCCAGCAGCCAAGAGGGGGGACGCCCAGGGAACACTGAAGCTTTCTTT; CDR3: CASSQEGGRPGNTEAFF
size: .; V: TRBV13; D: TRBD2; J: TRBJ2-3; length: 17; DNA: TGTGCCAGCAGCCAGTGGACTAGCGGGAGTCAGACAGATACGCAGTATTTT; CDR3: CASSQWTSGSQTDTQYF
size: few; V: TRBV7-3; D: TRBD1; J: TRBJ2-1; length: 15; DNA: TGTGCCAGCAGCCTCCGACAGGGGATTTACAATGAGCAGTTCTTC; CDR3: CASSLRQGIYNEQFF
size: .; V: TRBV6-1; D: TRBD1; J: TRBJ1-3; length: 15; DNA: TGTGCCAGCAGCCGGACGACAGGGGCTGGAAACACCATATATTTT; CDR3: CASSRTTGAGNTIYF
size: .; V: TRBV20-1; D: .; J: TRBJ2-5; length: 15; DNA: TGCAGTGCTAGAACCCCTCGACAAGATCAAGAGACCCAGTACTTC; CDR3: CSARTPRQDQETQYF
size: .; V: TRBV7-6; D: .; J: TRBJ1-5; length: 17; DNA: TGTGCCAGCAGCTTAGCGCTCGGCAGGCGGTTTAATCAGCCCCAGCATTTT; CDR3: CASSLALGRRFNQPQHF
size: .; V: TRBV19; D: .; J: TRBJ2-1; length: 16; DNA: TGTGCCAGTAGTAAAGCTAACGGAGGGCCACTGTATGAGCAGTTCTTC; CDR3: CASSKANGGPLYEQFF
size: .; V: TRBV20-1; D: .; J: TRBJ2-7; length: 13; DNA: TGCAGTGCTAGACCAGACCCTTCCTACGAGCAGTACTTC; CDR3: CSARPDPSYEQYF
size: .; V: TRBV4-1; D: TRBD1; J: TRBJ1-1; length: 17; DNA: TGCGCCAGCAGCCCCCCGGGACAGGGGATAGGAGGCACTGAAGCTTTCTTT; CDR3: CASSPPGQGIGGTEAFF
size: few; V: TRBV6-1; D: .; J: TRBJ1-2; length: 13; DNA: TGTGCCAGCACCGATGGAGGGCCTCTTGGCTACACCTTC; CDR3: CASTDGGPLGYTF
size: .; V: TRBV7-2; D: TRBD1; J: TRBJ1-6; length: 15; DNA: TGTGCCAGCAGCCCCGGGACAGGGGAAGGTTCACCCCTCCACTTT; CDR3: CASSPGTGEGSPLHF
size: .; V: TRBV29-1; D: .; J: TRBJ2-1; length: 14; DNA: TGCAGCGTCCCTCCGAGCGGGTTTTCAAATGAGCAGTTCTTC; CDR3: CSVPPSGFSNEQFF
size: few; V: TRBV9; D: .; J: TRBJ1-2; length: 9; DNA: TGTGCCAGCAGCGATGACTACACCTTC; CDR3: CASSDDYTF
size: few; V: TRBV24-1; D: .; J: TRBJ2-1; length: 16; DNA: TGTGCCACCAGTGATCCAATTAGCGGCTCCTACAATGAGCAGTTCTTC; CDR3: CATSDPISGSYNEQFF
size: .; V: TRBV6-1; D: .; J: TRBJ2-1; length: 12; DNA: TGTGCCAGCAGTTACAAAATGAATGAGCAGTTCTTC; CDR3: CASSYKMNEQFF
size: hyperexpanded; V: TRBV20-1; D: TRBD1; J: TRBJ1-5; length: 15; DNA: TGCAGTGCGGTTAGACAGGGAGAATTGAATCAGCCCCAGCATTTT; CDR3: CSAVRQGELNQPQHF
size: few; V: TRBV20-1; D: .; J: TRBJ2-7; length: 13; DNA: TGCAGTGCGGCTCCCGGGATCGACTACGAGCAGTACTTC; CDR3: CSAAPGIDYEQYF
size: few; V: TRBV28; D: .; J: TRBJ1-1; length: 12; DNA: TGTGCCAGCAGTTTATTGGGCAGTGAAGCTTTCTTT; CDR3: CASSLLGSEAFF
size: .; V: TRBV20-1; D: .; J: TRBJ2-2; length: 14; DNA: TGCAGTGCTGCCGTGGGTCCTCACACCGGGGAGCTGTTTTTT; CDR3: CSAAVGPHTGELFF
size: .; V: TRBV6-1; D: .; J: TRBJ2-1; length: 15; DNA: TGTGCCAGCAGTGAATCAACAGGCTCCTACAATGAGCAGTTCTTC; CDR3: CASSESTGSYNEQFF
size: few; V: TRBV27; D: TRBD2; J: TRBJ2-2; length: 15; DNA: TGTGCCAGCACCAAGGGACTAGCCGGCACCTGGGAGCTGTTTTTT; CDR3: CASTKGLAGTWELFF
size: few; V: TRBV13; D: .; J: TRBJ2-1; length: 16; DNA: TGTGCCAGCAGCTTAGGGGGGAGAAGCTCCTACAATGAGCAGTTCTTC; CDR3: CASSLGGRSSYNEQFF
size: .; V: TRBV7-3; D: TRBD2; J: TRBJ2-3; length: 15; DNA: TGTGCCAGCAGCTCACTCAGCGGGAGAGCAGATACGCAGTATTTT; CDR3: CASSSLSGRADTQYF
size: .; V: TRBV20-1; D: TRBD2; J: TRBJ2-1; length: 14; DNA: TGCAGTGCTCCCGGGACTAGCGACTACAATGAGCAGTTCTTC; CDR3: CSAPGTSDYNEQFF
size: .; V: TRBV20-1; D: TRBD2; J: TRBJ2-4; length: 15; DNA: TGCAGTGCTAGAGGTCGTGGCGGGAGAATAAACATTCAGTACTTC; CDR3: CSARGRGGRINIQYF